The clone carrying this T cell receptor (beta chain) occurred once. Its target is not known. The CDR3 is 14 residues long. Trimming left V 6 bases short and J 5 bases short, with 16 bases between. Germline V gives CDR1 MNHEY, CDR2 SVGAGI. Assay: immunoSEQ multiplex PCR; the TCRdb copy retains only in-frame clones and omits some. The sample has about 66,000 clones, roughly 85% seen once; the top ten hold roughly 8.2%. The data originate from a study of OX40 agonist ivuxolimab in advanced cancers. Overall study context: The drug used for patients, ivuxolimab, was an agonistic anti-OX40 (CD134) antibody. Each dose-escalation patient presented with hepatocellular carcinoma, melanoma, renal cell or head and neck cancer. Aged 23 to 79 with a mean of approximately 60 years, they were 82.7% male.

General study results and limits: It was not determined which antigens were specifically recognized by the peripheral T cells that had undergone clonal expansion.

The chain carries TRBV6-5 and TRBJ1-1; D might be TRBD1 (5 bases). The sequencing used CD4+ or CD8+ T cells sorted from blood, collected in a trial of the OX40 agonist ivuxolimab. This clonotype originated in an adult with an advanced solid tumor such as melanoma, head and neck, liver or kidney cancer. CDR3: CASRGGQGGTEAFF. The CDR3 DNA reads TGTGCCAGCAGGGGCGGACAAGGCGGTACTGAAGCTTTCTTT.